The entry below gives a single T cell receptor beta chain sequence along with its context. A TCRbeta library incorporating unique molecular identifiers was prepared. From the PCR reads, TCRdb called clonotypes with MiXCR, one entry per CDR3 protein. Here the sample spans about 900,000 distinct CDR3 sequences, roughly 29% being singletons. The source of the sample is a study of T-cell reconstitution after alpha-beta-depleted transplantation in children. Germline CDR1 is LGHNA and CDR2 is YNFKEQ. V was pared by 0 bases and J by 6 bases, with 6 bases of the junction left unmatched. The CDR3 loop spans 17 amino acids.

The chain has TRBV4-2 and TRBJ1-6, with 9 bases aligning to TRBD1. This receptor was obtained from a boy in the first two years of life who had a stem cell transplant for SCID, so the T cells may come from the graft donor. The specimen comprised PBMCs, mostly from graft donor cells, sampled 360 days after TCRalphabeta/CD19-depleted stem cell transplant. CDR3 residues: CASSQEGQGLSNSPLHF. CDR3 DNA: TGTGCCAGCAGCCAAGAAGGACAGGGGTTGAGTAATTCACCCCTCCACTTT.